The clone carrying this T cell receptor beta chain was observed a handful of times. Its antigen is unidentified. CDR1 and CDR2 (germline): MNHEY, SVGAGI. This CDR3 comprises 18 residues. Trimming removed 0 bases at V and 0 bases at J, with 12 bases between. The data originate from a study of blood T cells in healthy people across ages. Whole-study findings and limits: Naive T cell percentage and TCR beta diversity correlated strongly.

Using a J-beta primer mix together with a sample-barcoded 5' primer, a second PCR was run for roughly 7 to 12 cycles. MiXCR, run by TCRdb on the 5' RACE reads, gives a single entry per CDR3 protein. The profile shows over a million distinct CDR3 sequences, around 45% of them singletons. The TCR was taken from a woman aged 55-69 years in good health. This sequence joins TRBV6-5 and TRBJ2-6; D gene ambiguous. The sequenced sample consisted of blood. The CDR3 nucleotides read TGTGCCAGCAGTTACTCGAGGCCGGGTAGCTCTGGGGCCAACGTCCTGACTTTC. It is translated as CASSYSRPGSSGANVLTF.